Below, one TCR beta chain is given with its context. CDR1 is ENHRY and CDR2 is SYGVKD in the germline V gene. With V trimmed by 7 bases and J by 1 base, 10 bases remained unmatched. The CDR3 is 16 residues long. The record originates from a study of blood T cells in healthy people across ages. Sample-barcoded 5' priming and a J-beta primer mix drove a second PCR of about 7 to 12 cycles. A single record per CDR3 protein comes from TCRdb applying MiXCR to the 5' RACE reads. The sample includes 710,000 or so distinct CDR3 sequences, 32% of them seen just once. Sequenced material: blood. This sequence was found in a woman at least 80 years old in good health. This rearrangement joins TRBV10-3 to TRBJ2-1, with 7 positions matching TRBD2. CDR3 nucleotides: TGTGCCATCACCGCGACTAGCCTAGGTTCCTACAATGAGCAGTTCTTC. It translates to CAITATSLGSYNEQFF.